Sequencing of this T cell receptor beta chain was carried out in a study of cytomegalovirus exposure and HLA in healthy donors. Study results and caveats: Several top significant clusters appeared, in a later analysis, to be linked to common viral pathogens. Most likely, a cluster of highly shared sequence variants arose as a sequencing artifact.

The length of the CDR3 is 17 residues. V gave up 5 bases and J gave up 1 base, with 20 bases separating them. Germline CDR1 SGHTA, CDR2 FQGNSA. The PCR ran on 60 Vbeta and 13 Jbeta primers. TCRdb keeps only in-frame clones here, not all; method: immunoSEQ multiplex PCR. The profile covers about 140,000 clones, with 80% appearing a single time and approximately 1.2% taken by the ten largest. This clone was found a few times. No antigen is known for it. V usage is TRBV7-2 and J usage is TRBJ2-5; tentatively, D is TRBD2 (6 bases). The material sequenced was PBMCs. The source is a male donor in good health and CMV-seropositive. The CDR3, as DNA: TGTGCCAGCAGCCAGGGACTTCAACTAATTACCCAAGAGACCCAGTACTTC. This encodes CASSQGLQLITQETQYF.